Below are 21 T cell receptor beta chains sequenced from a single sample in a study of T cells in Graves' hyperthyroidism and ophthalmopathy (dated by TCRdb to the late 2010s). Libraries were built with multiplex PCR. Instrument used: Illumina HiSeq 2000. TCR beta CDR3 regions were amplified from RNA transcripts. For the first round of RT-PCR on the TCR CDR3, the HTBI primer set was used together with the Qiagen OneStep RT-PCR kit. The public reads were reprocessed in TCRdb via fastp at Q25 and MiXCR, keeping in-frame beta chains. A single entry per CDR3 protein holds the most common genes and DNA from its merged rows. The sample has around 600,000 distinct CDR3 sequences on record, around 15% of them singletons. Roughly 3.3% of the sample is held by the ten biggest clonotypes. The specimen was blood. These receptor sequences come from a woman aged 40 to 55 with Graves' ophthalmopathy.

This clonotype has ten or more counts. The rearrangement links TRBV7-2 to TRBJ2-7; D is ambiguous. The length of the CDR3 is 15 residues. Germline CDR1 reads SGHTA; CDR2 reads FQGNSA. Between the trimmed V and J ends, which lost 5 bases and 2 bases, there was a span of 16 bases. The DNA for the CDR3 is TGTGCCAGCAGCCCAGGTTCCAGCGTCCCCTACGAGCAGTACTTC. This translates into CASSPGSSVPYEQYF.

The table lists this clonotype with many counts. This chain joins TRBV30 and TRBJ2-7; D gene uncertain. The length of the CDR3 is 14 residues. V lost 0 bases and J 2 bases, leaving 11 bases between the germline ends. Germline V lookup: CDR1 GTSNPN, CDR2 SVGIG (reference sequence). CDR3 nucleotides: TGTGCCTGGAGTGTTGATAGGGTCACCTACGAGCAGTACTTC. Amino acid sequence: CAWSVDRVTYEQYF.

This clonotype was counted at least ten times. The rearrangement uses TRBV5-1 and TRBJ2-7; weak D call: TRBD2 (5 bases). V was pared by 4 bases and J by 3 bases, with 14 bases between. The germline V gene has CDR1 SGHRS and CDR2 YFSETQ. This CDR3 comprises 14 residues. As DNA, the CDR3 is TGCGCCAGCAGCGCGTCATCTAGCAGCTACGAGCAGTACTTC. Translation gives CASSASSSSYEQYF.

In this sample, this clonotype turned up many times. The V gene is TRBV12-3 or TRBV12-4, the J gene TRBJ1-2; the D gene is possibly TRBD1 (5 bases). The V end lost 6 bases, the J end lost 8 bases, and 13 bases lay between the germline ends. This CDR3 contains 12 residues. The CDR3 reads CASSRDSGGYTF. CDR3 coding DNA: TGTGCCAGCAGCCGCGACAGTGGGGGCTACACCTTC.

In this sample, this clonotype turned up a few times. The gene calls are TRBV4-2 and TRBJ1-1; the D gene is possibly TRBD1 (5 bases). Deletions cut 0 bases from V and 4 bases from J, with 9 bases between. The germline V gene has CDR1 LGHNA and CDR2 YNFKEQ. The CDR3 spans 14 residues. The DNA of the CDR3 is TGTGCCAGCAGCCAAGAAGGGACTGGCACTGAAGCTTTCTTT. Its protein product is CASSQEGTGTEAFF.

This clonotype came up many times. The chain combines TRBV6-1 with TRBJ2-7, with a weak D call TRBD1 (6 bases). Per the germline V gene, CDR1 is MNHNS and CDR2 is SASEGT. The CDR3 totals 16 residues. V was shortened by 3 bases and J by 4 bases, with 19 bases between the two germline ends. Here the CDR3 reads CASSDLGQSRWYEQYF. In nucleotides, the CDR3 is TGTGCCAGCAGTGACCTCGGACAGAGTCGTTGGTACGAGCAGTACTTC.

This chain links TRBV27 with TRBJ2-1; unclear D gene. The CDR3 spans 15 residues. Germline values: CDR1 MNHEY, CDR2 SMNVEV (reference sequence). Trimming stripped 4 bases from V and 8 bases from J, with 18 bases between. Here the CDR3 reads CASSSSLGHSHEQFF. The CDR3 DNA sequence: TGTGCCAGCAGTTCATCCCTAGGTCATTCGCATGAGCAGTTCTTC.

This clonotype was detected many times. This chain uses TRBV28 with TRBJ2-5, with 8 bases lining up with TRBD2. CDR3 size: 16 residues. Germline lookup yields CDR1 MDHEN and CDR2 SYDVKM. Losses at the gene ends were 5 bases for V and 4 bases for J; bases not matched to a gene: 12. The CDR3 region has the DNA TGTGCCAGCAGTCCCGCCGGCCTAGCGGGTCTAGAGACCCAGTACTTC. Protein sequence: CASSPAGLAGLETQYF.

The rearrangement links TRBV20-1 to TRBJ2-7; TRBD2 matches at 7 bases. The germline gives CDR1 DFQATT, CDR2 SNEGSKA (reference sequence). Germline trimming cut 6 bases from V and 1 base from J; bases unmatched to any gene: 12. This CDR3 has 15 residues. CDR3 nucleotide sequence: TGCAGTGCCCCATGGGGAGCGGGGATGTCCTACGAGCAGTACTTC. The encoded protein is CSAPWGAGMSYEQYF.

This clonotype occurred many times. The chain employs TRBV28 and TRBJ2-7, with 9 bases matching TRBD2. This CDR3 region has 15 residues. Trimming cost V 3 bases and J 5 bases; bases outside gene matches: 8. Germline V gives CDR1 MDHEN, CDR2 SYDVKM. CDR3 loop: CASSFPASGNNEQYF. The CDR3 DNA follows: TGTGCCAGCAGTTTTCCGGCTAGCGGGAACAACGAGCAGTACTTC.

Comment on this clonotype: The junction departs from the called germline gene at one end, perhaps through a read error. The chain employs TRBV3-1 and TRBJ2-1; D is unclear. Per germline, CDR1 LGHDT and CDR2 YNNKEL (reference sequence). The CDR3 covers 14 residues. The CDR3 loop is CARSQAPRYNEQFF. The CDR3, as DNA: TGTGCCAGGAGCCAAGCCCCCAGATACAACGAGCAGTTCTTC.

Only a few counts were recorded for this clonotype. The rearrangement links TRBV3-1 to TRBJ2-7; D could derive from TRBD1 or TRBD2 (5 bases each). The germline V and J ends were trimmed by 4 bases and 2 bases, with 12 bases remaining between them. This CDR3 comprises 14 residues. From germline, CDR1 is LGHDT and CDR2 YNNKEL (reference sequence). The CDR3 reads CASSPGPRTYEQYF. The CDR3 nucleotides read TGTGCCAGCAGCCCGGGACCCAGGACCTACGAGCAGTACTTC.

In its sample, this clonotype was seen a few times. The J gene is TRBJ1-2, the V gene TRBV29-1; no definite D call. The germline V gene encodes CDR1 SQVTM and CDR2 ANQGSEA. With 5 bases removed from V and 3 bases from J, the gap between germline ends came to 7 bases. CDR3 length: 11 residues. CDR3 in DNA: TGCAGCGTTTGGTCGGACTATGGCTACACCTTC. Translated, it gives CSVWSDYGYTF.

The V call is TRBV5-1, the J call TRBJ1-2, with no clear D. CDR3 length equals 16 residues. Looked up from germline, CDR1 is SGHRS and CDR2 is YFSETQ. Trimming removed 1 base from V and 4 bases from J, with 17 bases in between. CDR3: CASSLIGTPPSYGYTF. The CDR3 DNA follows: TGCGCCAGCAGCTTGATCGGCACTCCGCCTTCCTATGGCTACACCTTC.

Here the CDR3 reads CASSPILTGRTEAFF. CDR3 nucleotides: TGCGCCAGCAGCCCGATCCTGACAGGTCGTACTGAAGCTTTCTTT. The V gene is TRBV5-1, the J gene TRBJ1-1, with D possibly being TRBD1 (6 bases). Germline lookup yields CDR1 SGHRS and CDR2 YFSETQ. This CDR3 is built from 15 residues. V lost 4 bases and J 5 bases, leaving 18 bases between the germline ends.

The chain combines TRBV20-1 with TRBJ2-3; TRBD2 is a possible D gene (6 bases). CDR3 size: 14 residues. Trimming removed 5 bases at V and 0 bases at J, with 12 bases between. CDR1 DFQATT and CDR2 SNEGSKA come from the germline V gene (reference sequence). CDR3 DNA sequence: TGCAGTGCTGGGAGTAGCGGTAGCACAGATACGCAGTATTTT. The encoded protein is CSAGSSGSTDTQYF.

This clonotype was picked up many times. The chain is built from TRBV2 and TRBJ2-6; no reliable D call. With 8 bases removed from V and 0 bases from J, the gap between germline ends came to 8 bases. Germline V gene sequence: CDR1 SNHLY, CDR2 FYNNEI. The length of the CDR3 is 14 residues. DNA of the CDR3: TGTGCCAGCTCGTACGGCTCTGGGGCCAACGTCCTGACTTTC. Translated, it gives CASSYGSGANVLTF.

In this sample, this clonotype turned up a few times. CDR3 residues: CASSSGRTLNTEAFF. CDR3 coding DNA: TGTGCCAGCAGCTCGGGACGGACCCTGAACACTGAAGCTTTCTTT. The chain employs TRBV7-9 and TRBJ1-1; D may be TRBD1 (5 bases). Germline V gives CDR1 SEHNR, CDR2 FQNEAQ (reference sequence). V shed 4 bases and J shed 0 bases, with 12 bases lying between them. The CDR3 spans 15 residues.

Ten or more counts support this clonotype. J is TRBJ2-1 and V is TRBV11-2; the match to TRBD2 covers 7 bases. V lost 3 bases, J lost 8 bases, and 10 bases stayed unmatched. Looked up from germline, CDR1 is SGHAT and CDR2 is FQNNGV. CDR3 length: 15 amino acids. CDR3: CASSFGLGGLDEQFF. In DNA, the CDR3 is TGTGCCAGCAGCTTCGGACTAGGTGGGTTGGATGAGCAGTTCTTC.

This clonotype was observed at least ten times. V is TRBV12-3 or TRBV12-4 and J is TRBJ1-1; weak D call: TRBD1 (5 bases). The CDR3 totals 14 residues. V lost 6 bases and J 0 bases, leaving 11 bases between the germline ends. The CDR3: CASSPTALNTEAFF. CDR3 DNA: TGTGCCAGCAGCCCGACAGCATTGAACACTGAAGCTTTCTTT.

V usage is TRBV3-1 and J usage is TRBJ1-1; 7 bases are shared with TRBD1. The CDR3 runs to 14 residues. Germline loops: CDR1 LGHDT, CDR2 YNNKEL (reference sequence). V was pared by 4 bases and J by 3 bases, with 5 bases of the junction left unmatched. The CDR3 loop is CASSPDREDTEAFF. The CDR3 bases are TGTGCCAGCAGCCCAGACAGGGAAGACACTGAAGCTTTCTTT.